This T cell receptor (beta chain) was identified during a study of shared clonotypes between healthy human individuals (dated by TCRdb to about 2020). A note on the overall study: Three men and two women, aged 18 to 49 years, made up the cohort. For each donor, three plates each were used for CD4 naive and CD4 memory, two plates were used for CD8 naive, and one plate was used for CD8 memory. Blood TCR repertoires of about five healthy adults were deeply sequenced to estimate repertoire size and the extent of clonotype sharing between individuals. Different laboratories and diverse techniques were used to prepare libraries and sequence TCR repertoires, to increase sequencing depth and limit assay-specific biases. Between about 0.9 and 8.9 billion PBMCs per donor were obtained by leukapheresis. What the work shows at the level of the full study, not this receptor alone: Based on pairwise subsampling, the degree of clonotype sharing among donors was expected to be affected by sequencing depth. Even with the large sequencing depth, rarefaction of the sorted-subset datasets indicated that sequencing was incomplete. Estimated clonotype richness was generally larger for naive than for memory subsets. Higher generation probabilities were observed for clonotypes shared by all four sorted-subset donors than for non-shared clonotypes. When several donors were compared, the shared fraction of clonotypes was about 5.2% for naive CD4, around 3.5% for naive CD8, 2.3% for memory CD4, and about 0.36% for memory CD8. The genetic and exposure-history diversity represented was limited by the small number of donors. Sampling was limited to blood, and TCR repertoires in tissue likely differ from TCR repertoires in blood.

To note about this clone: Its antigen remains undetermined. Base qualities are not provided; no much larger clone lies one nucleotide away.

Between the V and J ends, shortened by 4 bases and 1 base respectively, the junction contains 14 bases. CDR1 and CDR2 are read off the germline V gene (reference sequence) as SGHNT and YYREEE. Spanning cysteine to phenylalanine, the CDR3 consists of 15 amino acids. Just the 45-base CDR3 DNA is kept, in frame starting at base 1. The donors were healthy, HIV-negative adults with no recently reported acute infections or vaccinations. Every donor was a Caucasian adult residing in Nashville, Tennessee, USA. CD4+ T cells were enriched by magnetic negative selection; naive cells were then positively selected on CD45RA, and the negative fraction formed the memory subset. After blood collection by leukapheresis, PBMCs were isolated using Ficoll-Histopaque density gradient centrifugation and then cryopreserved in the vapor phase of liquid nitrogen. Analytical flow cytometry was used to check the purity and quantity of every magnetically sorted T cell population. From each sorted fraction, genomic DNA was isolated and quantified by UV absorbance on a Nanodrop 2000c.

TCR CDR3 regions were amplified from genomic DNA by multiplex PCR using the deep immunoSEQ assay. Genomic DNA extracted from each cell subset was distributed evenly over all wells of several immunoSEQ 96-well plates, and each plate served as one replicate. For sorted subsets, 200 to 250 ng genomic DNA, equal to some 30,000 T cell genomes, was loaded into each replicate PCR. The purified libraries were quantified using a Qubit 3.0 fluorometer, sized with a Bioanalyzer 2100, and then quantified again using the KAPA Library Quantification kit. A separate single-read 150-cycle Illumina NextSeq 550 flow cell was used to sequence each immunoSEQ 96-well plate. The paper's data handling went like this. The immunoSEQ output contained only junctional sequences without quality scores, so filtering could not match that applied to full-length reads. Sequences were annotated with PyIR, a Python wrapper for IgBLAST v1.9, using IMGT germline references to assign V/J genes and CDR3. Reads were removed for weak V/J assignments (E-value above 1e-6), missing CDR3, stop codons, out-of-frame junctions, or ambiguous translated residues. V3J clonotypes were defined as sequences sharing the same inferred V gene, J gene, and CDR3 amino acid sequence. Percentage overlap between repertoires was calculated by dividing the number of shared unique clonotypes by the size of the smaller repertoire. Three approaches were used to assess repertoire richness: RTK rarefaction, the Chao1 estimator, and Recon v2.1 estimates of unobserved clonotypes. Generation probabilities for all TCRbeta clonotypes obtained by the gDNA method from a few donors were computed using OLGA. The immuneACCESS repertoire file appears here via TCRdb, limited to in-frame rearrangements. These files lack a portion of the clones; in checked studies, under half of the deficit traces to unresolved V genes, and the cause of the others is not known. The DNA gave D and trimming, while V, J and clone size come from that table. The sample has 2 million to 3 million clones on record, 80% to 95% of them singletons. Roughly 0.39% of the sample is in the top ten clones.

The chain uses TRBV5-4 and TRBJ1-1; the D gene is perhaps TRBD1, on 6 matching bases. The clonotype originates from a man between 18 and 29 years old in good health. Some clones in this sample may be carry-over from other donors' samples. The sample was naive CD4+ T cells from PBMCs. The cell subset or site label for this specimen denotes: CD45RA+ positively selected. This receptor has the CDR3 CASSHGGGSNTEAFF. The DNA sequence is TGTGCCAGCAGCCACGGAGGGGGGTCGAACACTGAAGCTTTCTTT.